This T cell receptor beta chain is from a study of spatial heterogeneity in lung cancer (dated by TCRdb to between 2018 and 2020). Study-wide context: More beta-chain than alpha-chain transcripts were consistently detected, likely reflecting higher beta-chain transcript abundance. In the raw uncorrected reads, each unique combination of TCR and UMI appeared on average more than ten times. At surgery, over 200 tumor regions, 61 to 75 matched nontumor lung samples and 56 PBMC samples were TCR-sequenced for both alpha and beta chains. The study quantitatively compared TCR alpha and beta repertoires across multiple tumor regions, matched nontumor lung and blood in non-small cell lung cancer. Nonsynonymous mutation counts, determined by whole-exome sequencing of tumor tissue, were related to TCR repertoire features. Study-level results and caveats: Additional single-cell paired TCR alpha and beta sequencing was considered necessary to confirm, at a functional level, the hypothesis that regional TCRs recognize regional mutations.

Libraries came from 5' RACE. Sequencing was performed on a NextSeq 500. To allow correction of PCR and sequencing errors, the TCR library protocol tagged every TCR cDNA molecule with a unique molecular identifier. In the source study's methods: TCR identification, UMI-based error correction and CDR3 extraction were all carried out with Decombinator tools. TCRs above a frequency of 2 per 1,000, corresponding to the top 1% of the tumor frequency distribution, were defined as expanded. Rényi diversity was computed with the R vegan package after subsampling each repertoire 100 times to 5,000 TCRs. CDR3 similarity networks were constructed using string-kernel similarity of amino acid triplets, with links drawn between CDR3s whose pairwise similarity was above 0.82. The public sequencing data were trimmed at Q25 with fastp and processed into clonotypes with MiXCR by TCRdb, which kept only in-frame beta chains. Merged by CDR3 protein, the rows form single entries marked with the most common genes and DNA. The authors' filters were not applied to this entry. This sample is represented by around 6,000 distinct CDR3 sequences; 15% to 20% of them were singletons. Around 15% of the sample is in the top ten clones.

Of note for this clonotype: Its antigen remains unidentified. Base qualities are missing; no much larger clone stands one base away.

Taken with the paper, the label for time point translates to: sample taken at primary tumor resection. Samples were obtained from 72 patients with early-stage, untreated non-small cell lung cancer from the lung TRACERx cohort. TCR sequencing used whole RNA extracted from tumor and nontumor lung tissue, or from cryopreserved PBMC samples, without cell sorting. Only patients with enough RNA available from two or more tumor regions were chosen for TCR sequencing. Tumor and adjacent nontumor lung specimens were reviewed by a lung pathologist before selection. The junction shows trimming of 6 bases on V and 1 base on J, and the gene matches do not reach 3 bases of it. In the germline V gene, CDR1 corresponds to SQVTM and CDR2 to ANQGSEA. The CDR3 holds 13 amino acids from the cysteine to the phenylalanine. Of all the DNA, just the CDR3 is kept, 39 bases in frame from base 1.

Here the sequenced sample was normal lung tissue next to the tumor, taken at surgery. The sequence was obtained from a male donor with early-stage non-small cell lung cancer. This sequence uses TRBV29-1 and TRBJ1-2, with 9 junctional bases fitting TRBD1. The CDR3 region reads CSVRTGVNYGYTF. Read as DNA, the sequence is TGCAGCGTGCGGACAGGGGTTAACTATGGCTACACCTTC.